One and the same sample provided the 6 T cell receptor beta chains below, sequenced in a study of CD4 and CD8 cells across lung adenocarcinoma regions. TCRdb used MiXCR to reprocess the PCR reads, holding one entry per CDR3 protein. The data show about 12,000 distinct CDR3 sequences, roughly 60% seen once. Sequenced input: CD8+ T cells from the margin of a lung tumor. The source of these receptors is a female donor with lung adenocarcinoma. The CD4 and CD8 labels of this study may be unreliable.

V is TRBV6-1 and J is TRBJ2-5; 9 bases map to TRBD2. Per germline, CDR1 MNHNS and CDR2 SASEGT. The CDR3 consists of 12 residues. With V trimmed by 6 bases and J by 11 bases, 7 bases remained unmatched. The CDR3 region has the DNA TGTGCCAGCAGGTCGGCGGGGGGGCCGCAGTACTTC. It encodes CASRSAGGPQYF.

The chain has TRBV10-3 and TRBJ2-5; D is possibly TRBD1 or TRBD2 (6 bases each). Germline V gene data show CDR1 as ENHRY and CDR2 as SYGVKD. CDR3 length equals 14 residues. CDR3 DNA: TGTGCGAGCAGTGAGGCGCGGGACACAGAGACCCAGTACTTC. Its translation is CASSEARDTETQYF.

The chain combines TRBV12-3 or TRBV12-4 with TRBJ2-3; D not certain. Trimming shortened V by 4 bases and J by 5 bases, and 10 bases separated the two germline ends. This CDR3 contains 13 residues. CDR3 DNA sequence: TGTGCCAGCAGTTATTCTGGTCTAGATACGCAGTATTTT. Translation: CASSYSGLDTQYF.

The rearrangement links TRBV6-1 to TRBJ2-1; 8 bases are a match to TRBD2. J gave up 10 bases and V 5 bases, and 4 bases lay outside the gene matches. This CDR3 region has 12 residues. Germline lookup yields CDR1 MNHNS and CDR2 SASEGT. CDR3 amino acids: CASSQTSAEQFF. For the CDR3, the DNA is TGTGCCAGCAGTCAGACTAGCGCGGAGCAGTTCTTC.

V and J are TRBV6-1 and TRBJ2-3; 7 positions agree with TRBD2. There are 14 residues in the CDR3. V dropped 8 bases and J dropped 2; count of bases not matched to a gene: 7. Germline CDR1 is MNHNS and CDR2 is SASEGT. CDR3 sequence (DNA): TGTGCCAGCGGGGGTCGGGGGGTCACAGATACGCAGTATTTT. It translates to CASGGRGVTDTQYF.

The chain has TRBV6-1 and TRBJ1-2; 7 positions match TRBD1. The V and J ends lost 2 bases and 8 bases, in that order; junction bases with no gene match: 14. CDR3 length: 16 amino acids. Germline V lookup: CDR1 MNHNS, CDR2 SASEGT. CDR3 nucleotide sequence: TGTGCCAGCAGTGAACGCACTACAGGGGACGGTGAGGGCTACACCTTC. Its translation: CASSERTTGDGEGYTF.